One sample yielded the 21 T cell receptor beta chains listed below, sequenced in a study of CD8+ T cells in alopecia areata. Following RNA extraction, reverse transcription yielded cDNA that acted as the sequencing template. Using immunoSEQ multiplex PCR, the repertoire was profiled, and TCRdb retains in-frame clones only, with some absent. The repertoire yields around 110,000 clones, none seen only once; the top ten contain about 18%. Sequencing was done on a sample of lesional skin. The receptors here all came from a C3H/HeJ mouse with alopecia areata. Strain haplotype (MHC): H2-k.

There are a few counts of this clone. Mouse gene names apply. The CDR3 extends 4 residues past the end of the read, so its final part is completed from the germline J gene. At the DNA level, this CDR3 is encoded by other sequences in the same sample as well. The gene calls are TRBV13-3 and TRBJ2-1; TRBD1 matches at 7 bases. V dropped 3 bases and J dropped 4; count of bases not matched to a gene: 4. Germline values: CDR1 NNHDY, CDR2 SYVADS. The CDR3 has 14 amino acids. Incomplete CDR3 DNA: TGTGCCAGCAGTGCGGGACAGATATATGCT. Residues: CASSAGQIYA. The CDR3, in full, reads CASSAGQIYAEQFF.

This clone was observed a handful of times. Any gene name here is a mouse gene name. The DNA ends 4 residues before the CDR3 does, and the rest of the CDR3 is filled in from the germline J gene. At the DNA level, this CDR3 is encoded by other sequences in the same sample as well. V and J are TRBV1 and TRBJ2-5, with 9 bases fitting TRBD1. Germline V lookup: CDR1 NSQYPW, CDR2 LRSPGD (reference sequence). The CDR3 has 14 amino acids. The sequenced CDR3 bases are TGCACCTGCAGTCCCAGACAGGGGGAAGAC. Protein product: CTCSPRQGED. The whole CDR3 is CTCSPRQGEDTQYF.

The table lists this clone with a few counts. Germline and genes here are mouse. The sequence runs out 4 residues before the end of the CDR3; the remainder is reconstructed from the germline J gene. The J gene is TRBJ1-1, the V gene TRBV1; D is possibly TRBD1 (6 bases). The germline CDR1 and CDR2 sequences are NSQYPW and LRSPGD (reference sequence). This CDR3 comprises 16 residues. With 0 bases removed from V and 0 bases from J, the gap between germline ends came to 11 bases. The CDR3 bases that were read are TGCACCTGCAGTGCAGATTGGGACACTGCAAACACA. It is translated as CTCSADWDTANT. The entire CDR3 protein is CTCSADWDTANTEVFF.

A note on this clone: These gene names are mouse names. The read terminates 4 residues before the CDR3 end, so the remaining end is supplied by the germline J gene. The V gene is TRBV13-3, the J gene TRBJ1-2; perhaps TRBD1 as D (6 bases). The CDR3 is made up of 13 amino acids. Germline values: CDR1 NNHDY, CDR2 SYVADS. CDR3 protein: CASSEQGGGDYTF. CDR3 DNA (partial): TGTGCCAGCAGTGAACAGGGTGGAGGC.

About this clone: At residue 15, the DNA translation does not agree with TCRdb's protein; the protein displayed here is the one encoded by the DNA. These gene names are mouse names. The read ends 3 residues before the CDR3 terminus; that terminus is restored from the germline J gene. The chain carries TRBV13-3 and TRBJ1-6; 12 bases line up with TRBD1. TRBJ1-6 is treated as an ORF (open reading frame) with a function not yet certain. The CDR3 runs to 18 residues. The germline V gene has CDR1 NNHDY and CDR2 SYVADS. V lost 5 bases and J lost 7; bases outside the gene matches: 13. CDR3 sequence reads: CASSDPGQGAPGNSPLYF. Incomplete CDR3 DNA: TGTGCCAGCAGCGACCCGGGACAGGGGGCGCCGGGGAATTCGCCC.

As concerns this clone: At residue 12, the TCRdb protein departs from the DNA translation, so the protein shown here was derived from the DNA itself. The genes are named according to mouse. The read gets to within 3 residues of the CDR3 end, and the germline J gene fills in the rest. V gene TRBV17 combines with J gene TRBJ1-3; D is perhaps TRBD1 (5 bases). Trimming removed 2 bases from V and 0 bases from J, with 8 bases in between. There are 15 residues in the CDR3. Germline V gene data show CDR1 as MNHDT and CDR2 as YYDKIL. CDR3 bases read: TGTGCTAGCAGTAGATCAGGGAATTCTGGAAATACG. Encoded protein: CASSRSGNSGNT. The entire CDR3 protein is CASSRSGNSGNTLYF.

As concerns this clone: Mouse gene names and germline throughout. The sequence runs out 4 residues before the end of the CDR3; the remainder is reconstructed from the germline J gene. This chain uses TRBV1 with TRBJ1-1; TRBD1 might be the D (6 bases). Germline V gene sequence: CDR1 NSQYPW, CDR2 LRSPGD (reference sequence). The CDR3 length is 14 residues. The V and J ends lost 3 bases and 3 bases respectively, with 11 bases between them. The CDR3 loop is CTCSAQGWDTEVFF. The DNA read from the CDR3 is TGCACCTGCAGTGCGCAGGGGTGGGACACA.

This clone was recorded many times. The gene symbols are mouse symbols. The CDR3 protein is CTCSDRGGDTQYF. Incomplete CDR3 DNA: TGCACCTGCAGTGACAGGGGAGGAGAC. The V gene is TRBV1, the J gene TRBJ2-5; 7 nucleotides line up with TRBD1. The read stops 4 residues short of the end of the CDR3; the missing end is completed from the germline J gene. The CDR3 sequence is 13 residues long. CDR1 and CDR2 (germline): NSQYPW, LRSPGD (reference sequence).

About this clone itself: Gene names denote mouse genes. The read ends 4 residues before the CDR3 terminus; that terminus is restored from the germline J gene. This chain connects TRBV13-1 to TRBJ2-3; 8 positions agree with TRBD2. J lost 1 base, V lost 1 base, and 2 bases had no gene match. CDR3 length: 15 residues. The germline V gene encodes CDR1 NSHNY and CDR2 SYGAGN. CDR3 protein: CASSDYWGRAETLYF. The part of the CDR3 DNA that was read is TGTGCCAGCAGTGATTACTGGGGGCGTGCAGAA.

Concerning this clone itself: Gene names denote mouse genes. Coverage ceases 4 residues before the CDR3 finishes, and the germline J gene fills in the end. The chain carries TRBV1 and TRBJ2-2, with D possibly being TRBD1 (7 bases). CDR3 length equals 16 residues. Trimming stripped 0 bases from V and 2 bases from J, with 10 bases between. Germline V CDR1 and CDR2: NSQYPW, LRSPGD (reference sequence). Partial CDR3 DNA: TGCACCTGCAGTGCAGATGGGGGACAGAACACCGGG. Translated: CTCSADGGQNTG. The whole CDR3 region reads CTCSADGGQNTGQLYF.

This clone was observed a few times. The gene names given are mouse names. The CDR3 end lies 4 residues beyond the end of the read and is filled in from the germline J gene. The chain uses TRBV13-3 and TRBJ2-7, with D tentatively TRBD2 (6 bases). Germline values: CDR1 NNHDY, CDR2 SYVADS. CDR3 length equals 13 residues. The sequenced part of the CDR3 DNA is TGTGCCAGCAGTGAGGATCTGGGGTAT. It is translated as CASSEDLGY. The whole CDR3 sequence reads CASSEDLGYEQYF.

Details on this clone: Genes here carry mouse names. The CDR3 is cut off 4 residues early in the read; its end comes from the germline J gene. The J gene is TRBJ2-5, the V gene TRBV1; TRBD2 aligns across 11 bases. The CDR3 covers 14 residues. Looked up from germline, CDR1 is NSQYPW and CDR2 is LRSPGD (reference sequence). The part of the CDR3 DNA that was read is TGCACCTGCAGTGGACTGGGGGGGTGGGAC. Its translation is CTCSGLGGWD. The full-length CDR3 reads as CTCSGLGGWDTQYF.

As for this clone: Mouse gene names apply. The sequence runs out 4 residues before the end of the CDR3; the remainder is reconstructed from the germline J gene. The chain joins TRBV29 to TRBJ1-4; tentative D call: TRBD1 (5 bases). Germline CDR1 reads MSHET; CDR2 reads SYDVDS. V was cut by 4 bases and J by 2 bases, with 11 bases left in between. This CDR3 has 15 residues. CDR3 in amino acids: CASSSPGLSNERLFF. The DNA read from the CDR3 is TGTGCTAGCAGTTCTCCGGGACTCTCCAACGAA.

In regard to this clone: TCRdb's protein and the translated DNA diverge at residue 12; the protein reported here is the translation of the DNA. Mouse germline and gene names are used. Read sequence stops 3 residues before the CDR3 end, and the germline J gene provides the missing end. The chain joins TRBV13-3 to TRBJ1-6, with 8 nucleotides matching TRBD1. TRBJ1-6 is identified as an open reading frame with a role that is uncertain. Germline V gene lookup returns CDR1 NNHDY and CDR2 SYVADS. V lost 2 bases to trimming and J lost 4 bases; unmatched junction nucleotides: 2. This CDR3 contains 15 residues. This CDR3 is CASSEGDRYNSPLYF. CDR3 DNA (partial): TGTGCCAGCAGTGAAGGGGACAGGTATAATTCGCCC.

A remark on this clone: Any gene name here is a mouse gene name. The missing CDR3 end, 4 residues past where the read stops, is filled in from the germline J gene. This chain links TRBV1 with TRBJ2-5; TRBD1 is a possible D gene (5 bases). This CDR3 comprises 16 residues. V gave up 1 base and J gave up 0 bases, with 11 bases separating them. Germline lookup yields CDR1 NSQYPW and CDR2 LRSPGD (reference sequence). The CDR3 region is CTCSAAPTVNQDTQYF. Incomplete CDR3 DNA: TGCACCTGCAGTGCAGCCCCGACAGTTAACCAAGAC.

This clone came up many times. There is a difference at residue 10 between the TCRdb protein and the DNA translation, so the protein given here was translated from the DNA. Germline and genes here are mouse. The read ends 3 residues shy of where the CDR3 ends; the end is completed using the germline J gene. V is TRBV13-3 and J is TRBJ1-6; D perhaps matches TRBD1 (5 bases). TRBJ1-6 is reported as an ORF; its role is uncertain. Trimming pared 3 bases from V and 10 bases from J, leaving 11 bases between. CDR1 is NNHDY and CDR2 is SYVADS in the germline V gene. The CDR3 is 13 residues long. The part of the CDR3 DNA that was read is TGTGCCAGCAGTGCGGGGGGAGGATCGCCC. Its translation: CASSAGGGSP. The whole CDR3 sequence is CASSAGGGSPLYF.

As concerns this clone: Mouse germline and gene names are used. With the read ending 4 residues before the CDR3 end, the germline J gene is used to fill in that end. The gene calls are TRBV13-3 and TRBJ1-4; maybe TRBD1 (6 bases). The V end lost 1 base, the J end lost 5 bases, and 9 bases lay between the germline ends. Germline CDR1 is NNHDY and CDR2 is SYVADS. The CDR3 has 14 amino acids. The CDR3 DNA, read in part, is TGTGCCAGCAGTGATCCCACAGGGAACGAA. This gives the protein CASSDPTGNE. The CDR3 as a whole reads CASSDPTGNERLFF.

Comments on this clone: Gene and germline names: mouse. With the read ending 4 residues before the CDR3 end, the germline J gene is used to fill in that end. This CDR3 is also generated by other DNA sequences in the sample. The rearrangement links TRBV19 to TRBJ2-3; 10 bases fit TRBD2. CDR3 length equals 15 residues. CDR1 is FNHDT, CDR2 SITEND, per germline (reference sequence). The junction had 4 bases not matched to a gene; V was cut back by 2 bases and J by 4 bases. The CDR3 reads CASSISGGASETLYF. The CDR3 bases that were read are TGTGCCAGCAGTATTTCTGGGGGGGCTTCAGAA. Full variable domain (remainder filled in from reference TRBV19 and TRBJ2-3): GGIITQTPKFLIGQEGQKLTLKCQQNFNHDTMYWYRQDSGKGLRLIYYSITENDLQKGDLSEGYDASREKKSSFSLTVTSAQKNEMAVFLCASSISGGASETLYFGSGTRLTVL.

This clone was detected a few times. Gene names and germline refer to mouse. The read finishes 4 residues shy of the CDR3 end, and the germline J gene is used to complete it. V gene TRBV1 combines with J gene TRBJ1-2, with D perhaps TRBD1 (5 bases). CDR3 size: 14 residues. Trimming cost V 0 bases and J 3 bases, with 8 bases left between them. Germline CDR1 is NSQYPW and CDR2 is LRSPGD (reference sequence). Partial CDR3 DNA: TGCACCTGCAGTGCAGACCGGACACACTCC. Translation: CTCSADRTHS. The CDR3 reads in full as CTCSADRTHSDYTF.

Only a few counts were recorded for this clone. The gene names given are mouse names. The CDR3 end falls 4 residues outside the read, so it is completed with the germline J gene. The chain is built from TRBV13-3 and TRBJ2-5, with a possible D match to TRBD1 (6 bases). V gave up 3 bases and J gave up 3 bases, with 11 bases separating them. In germline, CDR1 is NNHDY, CDR2 SYVADS. This CDR3 spans 14 amino acids. The CDR3 bases that were read are TGTGCCAGCAGTGGGGGACAATCTCAAGAC. Translated, it gives CASSGGQSQD. The whole CDR3 is CASSGGQSQDTQYF.

This clone has just a few counts. Germline and genes: mouse. The CDR3 end lies 4 residues beyond the end of the read and is filled in from the germline J gene. The V and J genes are TRBV13-1 and TRBJ2-1; 8 bases match TRBD2. V trimming: 4 bases; J trimming: 1 base; junction bases outside the gene matches: 4. The CDR3 covers 15 residues. Germline loops: CDR1 NSHNY, CDR2 SYGAGN. The CDR3 loop reads CASSWDWQNYAEQFF. The sequenced CDR3 bases are TGTGCCAGCAGTTGGGACTGGCAGAACTATGCT.